The clone carrying this T cell receptor beta chain showed up just once. This specimen belongs to a study of identifying expanded T cells in peripheral blood. Clones were read by immunoSEQ multiplex PCR, and TCRdb kept only the in-frame ones, dropping some. The table lists approximately 100,000 clones, approximately 90% of them singletons, with about 15% in the top ten. Germline CDR1 is SGHNT and CDR2 is YYREEE (reference sequence). CDR3 length equals 15 residues. Trimming cost V 0 bases and J 7 bases, with 15 bases left between them. The sequence was collected from a person aged 18 to 70 in good health. The genes are TRBV5-4 and TRBJ2-3; D unresolved. Sequencing input: blood. CDR3 in amino acids: CASSLGARTQNTQYF. Here the CDR3 DNA reads TGTGCCAGCAGCTTGGGTGCTAGGACCCAGAATACGCAGTATTTT.